This T cell receptor (beta chain) was sequenced during a study of blood T cell repertoires in COVID-19. Looking at the study overall: Sites across the United States, Italy and Spain contributed samples from acute and convalescent COVID-19.

Germline lookup yields CDR1 LGHDT and CDR2 YNNKEL (reference sequence). The J segment lost 4 bases and the V segment lost 4 bases, leaving 10 bases of the junction unmatched. This CDR3 has 16 amino acids. Generated by immunoSEQ multiplex PCR, the TCRdb table keeps only in-frame clones and is missing some. The data show around 63,000 clones, 75% to 90% seen once. The sequenced sample consisted of peripheral blood. This rearrangement joins TRBV3-1 (or the pseudogene TRBV3-2) to TRBJ2-1, with 7 bases lining up with TRBD2. This TCR was sampled from a woman aged 60 to 75 with COVID-19, enrolled during active disease. The CDR3 region has the DNA TGTGCCAGCAGCCGGGCTGGGGGAGGGACTTACAATGAGCAGTTCTTC. This translates into CASSRAGGGTYNEQFF.